In its sample, the clone carrying this T cell receptor beta chain was seen a few times. Its antigen is still unknown. MiXCR, run by TCRdb on the RT-PCR reads, gives a single entry per CDR3 protein. This table holds hundreds of thousands of distinct CDR3 sequences, more than 15% found once. V dropped 6 bases and J dropped 4 bases, with 10 bases sitting between them. The CDR3 totals 13 residues. This sample was taken from a study of response to subunit inactivated influenza vaccine. Study-wide results and limits: T cells newly recruited by each seasonal influenza vaccination are few, the authors suggested.

The receptor's source is a man between 50 and 69 years old who received an inactivated influenza vaccine. The sequenced sample was CD4+ T cells sorted from PBMCs, obtained less than 30 months after vaccination. The V gene is TRBV12-3 or TRBV12-4, the J gene TRBJ2-1; a possible D gene is TRBD1 (5 bases). The CDR3 DNA reads as TGTGCCAGCAGACGGACACCTTACAATGAGCAGTTCTTC. Translated: CASRRTPYNEQFF.